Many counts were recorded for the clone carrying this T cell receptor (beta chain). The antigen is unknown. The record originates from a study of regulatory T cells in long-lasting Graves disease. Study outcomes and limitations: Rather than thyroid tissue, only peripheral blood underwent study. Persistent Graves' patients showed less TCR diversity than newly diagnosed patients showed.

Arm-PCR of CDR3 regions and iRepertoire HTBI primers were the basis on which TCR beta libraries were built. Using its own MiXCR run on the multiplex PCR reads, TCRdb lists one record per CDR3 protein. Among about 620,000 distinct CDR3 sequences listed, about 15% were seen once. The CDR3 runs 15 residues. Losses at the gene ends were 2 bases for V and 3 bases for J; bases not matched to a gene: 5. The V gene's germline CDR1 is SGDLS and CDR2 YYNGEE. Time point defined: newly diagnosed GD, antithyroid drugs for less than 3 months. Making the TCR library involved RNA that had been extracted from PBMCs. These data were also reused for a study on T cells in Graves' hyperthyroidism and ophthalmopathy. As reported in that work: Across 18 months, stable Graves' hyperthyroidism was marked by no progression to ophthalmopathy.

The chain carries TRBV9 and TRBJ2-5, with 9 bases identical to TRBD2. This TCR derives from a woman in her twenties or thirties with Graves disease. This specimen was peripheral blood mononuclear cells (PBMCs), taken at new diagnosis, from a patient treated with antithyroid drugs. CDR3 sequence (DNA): TGTGCCAGCAGCGTGAGCGGGAGGAACAAAGAGACCCAGTACTTC. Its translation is CASSVSGRNKETQYF.